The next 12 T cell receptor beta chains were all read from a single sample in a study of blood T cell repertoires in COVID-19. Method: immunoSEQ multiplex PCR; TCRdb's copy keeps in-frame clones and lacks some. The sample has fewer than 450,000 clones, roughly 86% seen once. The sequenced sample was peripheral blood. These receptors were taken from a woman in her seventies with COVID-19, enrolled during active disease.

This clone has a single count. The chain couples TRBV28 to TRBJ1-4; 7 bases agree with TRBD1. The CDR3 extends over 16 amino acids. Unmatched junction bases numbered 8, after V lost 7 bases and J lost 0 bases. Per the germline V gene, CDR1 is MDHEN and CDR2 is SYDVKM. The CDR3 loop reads CASTSPTGATNEKLFF. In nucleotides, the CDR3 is TGTGCCAGCACCTCCCCCACAGGGGCAACTAATGAAAAACTGTTTTTT.

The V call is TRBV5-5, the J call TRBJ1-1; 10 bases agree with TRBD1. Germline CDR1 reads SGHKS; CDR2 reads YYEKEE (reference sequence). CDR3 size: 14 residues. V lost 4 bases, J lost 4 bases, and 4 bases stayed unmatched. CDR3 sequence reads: CASSPGTGVTEAFF. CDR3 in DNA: TGTGCCAGCAGCCCCGGGACAGGGGTCACTGAAGCTTTCTTT.

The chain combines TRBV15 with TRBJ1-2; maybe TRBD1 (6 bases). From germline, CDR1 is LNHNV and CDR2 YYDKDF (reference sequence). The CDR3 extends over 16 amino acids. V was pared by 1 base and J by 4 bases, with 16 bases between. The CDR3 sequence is CATSRGGQALTYGYTF. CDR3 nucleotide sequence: TGTGCCACCAGCAGAGGGGGGCAGGCGCTTACCTATGGCTACACCTTC.

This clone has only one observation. As DNA, the CDR3 is TGTGCCAGTAGTATCTCGACAGGGGCGTTTTCCAAAAACATTCAGTACTTC. Residues: CASSISTGAFSKNIQYF. This chain connects TRBV19 to TRBJ2-4; 8 nucleotides agree with TRBD1. The CDR3 has 17 amino acids. The V gene's germline CDR1 is LNHDA and CDR2 SQIVND (reference sequence). V lost 3 bases, J lost 2 bases, and 9 bases stayed unmatched.

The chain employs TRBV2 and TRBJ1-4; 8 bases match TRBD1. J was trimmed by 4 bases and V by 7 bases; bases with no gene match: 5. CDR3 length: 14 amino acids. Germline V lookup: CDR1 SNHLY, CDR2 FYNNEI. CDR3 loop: CASNRQGRNEKLFF. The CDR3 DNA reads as TGTGCCAGCAACCGACAGGGGCGTAATGAAAAACTGTTTTTT.

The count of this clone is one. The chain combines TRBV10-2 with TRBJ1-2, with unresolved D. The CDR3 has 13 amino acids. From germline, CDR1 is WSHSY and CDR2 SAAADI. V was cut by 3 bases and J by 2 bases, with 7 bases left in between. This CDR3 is CASSDEENYGYTF. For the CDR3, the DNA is TGCGCCAGCAGTGACGAGGAGAACTATGGCTACACCTTC.

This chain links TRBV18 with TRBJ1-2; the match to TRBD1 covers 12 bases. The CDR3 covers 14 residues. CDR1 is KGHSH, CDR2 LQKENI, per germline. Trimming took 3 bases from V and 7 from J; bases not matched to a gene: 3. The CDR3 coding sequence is TGTGCCAGCTCACCGGGACAGGGGGCTTTTGGCTACACCTTC. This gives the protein CASSPGQGAFGYTF.

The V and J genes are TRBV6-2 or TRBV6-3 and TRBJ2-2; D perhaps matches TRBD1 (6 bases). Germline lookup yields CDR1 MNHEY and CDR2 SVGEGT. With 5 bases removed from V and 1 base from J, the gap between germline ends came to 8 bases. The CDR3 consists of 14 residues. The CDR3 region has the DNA TGTGCCAGCAGTCGGGACATGAACACCGGGGAGCTGTTTTTT. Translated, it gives CASSRDMNTGELFF.

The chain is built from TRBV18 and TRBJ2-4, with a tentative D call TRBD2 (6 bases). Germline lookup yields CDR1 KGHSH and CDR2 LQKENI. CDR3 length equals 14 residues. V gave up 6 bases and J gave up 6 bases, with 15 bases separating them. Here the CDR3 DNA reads TGTGCCAGCTCGCAGTCGGGGGAGGCAAACATTCAGTACTTC. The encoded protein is CASSQSGEANIQYF.

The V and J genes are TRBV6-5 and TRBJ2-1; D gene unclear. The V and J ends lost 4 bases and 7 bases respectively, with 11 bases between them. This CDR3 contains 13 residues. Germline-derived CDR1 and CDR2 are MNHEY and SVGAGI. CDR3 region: CASSSPVSNEQFF. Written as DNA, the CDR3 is TGTGCCAGCAGTTCTCCTGTCTCTAATGAGCAGTTCTTC.

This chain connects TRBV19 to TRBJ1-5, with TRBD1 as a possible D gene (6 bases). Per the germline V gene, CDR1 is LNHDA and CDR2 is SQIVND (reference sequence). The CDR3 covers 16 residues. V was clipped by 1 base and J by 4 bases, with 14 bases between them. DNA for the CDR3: TGTGCCAGTAGTATAGCGGGGCTTCAGGGGAATCAGCCCCAGCATTTT. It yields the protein CASSIAGLQGNQPQHF.

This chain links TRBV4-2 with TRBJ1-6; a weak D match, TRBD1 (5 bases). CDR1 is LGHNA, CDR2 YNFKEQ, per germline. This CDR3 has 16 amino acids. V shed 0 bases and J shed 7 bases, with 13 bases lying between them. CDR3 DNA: TGTGCCAGCAGCCAAGATATAGGGGCGAGGAATTCACCCCTCCACTTT. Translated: CASSQDIGARNSPLHF.